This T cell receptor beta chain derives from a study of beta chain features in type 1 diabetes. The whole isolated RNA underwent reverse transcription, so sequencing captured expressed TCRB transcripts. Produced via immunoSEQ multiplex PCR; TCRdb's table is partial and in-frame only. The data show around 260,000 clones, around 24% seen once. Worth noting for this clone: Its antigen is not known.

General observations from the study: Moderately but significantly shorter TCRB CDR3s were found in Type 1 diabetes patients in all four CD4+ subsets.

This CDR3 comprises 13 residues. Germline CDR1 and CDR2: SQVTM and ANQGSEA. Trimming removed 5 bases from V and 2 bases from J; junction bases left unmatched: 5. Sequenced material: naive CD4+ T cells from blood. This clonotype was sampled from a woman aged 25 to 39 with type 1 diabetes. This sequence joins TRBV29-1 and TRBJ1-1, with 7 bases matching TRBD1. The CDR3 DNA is TGCAGCGTTCGGACAGGTTTAAACACTGAAGCTTTCTTT. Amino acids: CSVRTGLNTEAFF. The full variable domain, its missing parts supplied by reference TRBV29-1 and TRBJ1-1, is SAVISQKPSRDICQRGTSLTIQCQVDSQVTMMFWYRQQPGQSLTLIATANQGSEATYESGFVIDKFPISRPNLTFSTLTVSNMSPEDSSIYLCSVRTGLNTEAFFGQGTRLTVV.